The rows below give T cell receptor beta chains drawn from one sample of a study of T cells in Graves' hyperthyroidism and ophthalmopathy. Each CDR3 protein gets one entry after TCRdb re-called the multiplex PCR reads with MiXCR. Counted here are 480,000 or so distinct CDR3 sequences, 14% occurring once; the ten biggest clones make up 17%. Input material: blood. The receptors come from a woman aged 18-30 years with Graves' hyperthyroidism. CDR3s include the opening cysteine and the closing phenylalanine or tryptophan. The order of the fields is D gene, J gene, clone size, V gene, CDR3 protein, CDR3 DNA. A D gene is named only where the DNA matches it firmly. Only part of the rows carry a size: once, few, many, or a class if the clone is expanded.

>-|TRBJ2-2|-|TRBV10-2
CASSESGETGELFF
TGCGCCAGCAGTGAGTCGGGGGAAACCGGGGAGCTGTTTTTT
>-|TRBJ2-1|-|TRBV24-1
CATSASLAPNEQFF
TGTGCCACCAGTGCCTCACTAGCACCGAATGAGCAGTTCTTC
>TRBD1|TRBJ2-7|-|TRBV2
CASRYSGTGDHEQYF
TGTGCCAGCAGATATTCCGGGACAGGGGACCACGAGCAGTACTTC
>-|TRBJ1-5|many|TRBV4-1
CASSQAIAQPQHF
TGCGCCAGCAGCCAAGCTATTGCTCAGCCCCAGCATTTT
>TRBD2|TRBJ2-1|few|TRBV6-1
CASSEAPESGASYNEQFF
TGTGCCAGCAGTGAAGCACCAGAGAGCGGGGCCTCCTACAATGAGCAGTTCTTC
>TRBD1|TRBJ1-5|many|TRBV12-3/TRBV12-4
CASSYRGEQPQHF
TGTGCCAGCAGTTACAGGGGGGAGCAGCCCCAGCATTTT
>TRBD2|TRBJ2-1|few|TRBV19
CASSIELAGVQEQFF
TGTGCCAGTAGTATCGAACTAGCGGGCGTACAGGAGCAGTTCTTC
>-|TRBJ2-7|few|TRBV29-1
CSVDVEDSYEQYF
TGCAGCGTTGATGTCGAGGATTCCTACGAGCAGTACTTC
>TRBD2|TRBJ2-7|many|TRBV2
CASRMTSGEQYF
TGTGCCAGCAGGATGACTAGCGGGGAGCAGTACTTC
>TRBD2|TRBJ2-3|-|TRBV20-1
CSARVSGLAVTTHTQYF
TGCAGTGCTAGAGTTTCCGGACTAGCGGTTACTACCCATACGCAGTATTTT
>-|TRBJ2-5|many|TRBV28
CASSPHGREGTQYF
TGTGCCAGCAGTCCTCACGGACGAGAGGGGACCCAGTACTTC
>-|TRBJ1-1|many|TRBV2
CASPGWANMNTEAFF
TGTGCCAGCCCTGGTTGGGCGAACATGAACACTGAAGCTTTCTTT
>-|TRBJ1-1|few|TRBV7-9
CASSPLGGLATEAFF
TGTGCCAGCAGCCCCCTGGGGGGGTTGGCCACTGAAGCTTTCTTT
>-|TRBJ2-1|many|TRBV4-1
CASSHGARRTAFEQFF
TGCGCCAGCAGCCATGGGGCTAGGAGGACCGCCTTTGAGCAGTTCTTC
>TRBD2|TRBJ2-1|many|TRBV11-1
CASSLEGASGSYEQFF
TGTGCCAGCAGCTTAGAGGGGGCTAGCGGGAGCTATGAGCAGTTCTTC
>-|TRBJ1-1|many|TRBV5-1
CASRLGGENTEAFF
TGCGCCAGCCGTCTAGGCGGGGAGAACACTGAAGCTTTCTTT
>TRBD1|TRBJ1-2|few|TRBV6-1
CASSRGQGIYYGYTF
TGTGCCAGCAGTCGGGGACAGGGCATTTACTATGGCTACACCTTC
>-|TRBJ1-2|many|TRBV6-1
CASSDSYYGYTF
TGTGCCAGCAGTGACAGTTACTATGGCTACACCTTC
>-|TRBJ1-2|many|TRBV6-1
CASSGTPGLHYGYTF
TGTGCCAGCAGTGGAACCCCGGGACTGCACTATGGCTACACCTTC
>-|TRBJ1-2|many|TRBV9
CASSPGGEGGYTF
TGTGCCAGCAGCCCGGGGGGGGAGGGTGGCTACACCTTC